This entry features one T cell receptor (beta chain) sequence. Its antigen is as yet unknown. The record originates from a study of shared clonotypes between healthy human individuals. Study-level findings and limits: The low donor count limited represented genetic and exposure-history diversity. Naive subsets tended to show greater estimated richness than memory subsets. Blood was the sole source, and tissue repertoires probably differ.

Methods used by the authors: Junction-only immunoSEQ sequences carried no quality scores, so filtering differed. This table comes from immunoSEQ multiplex PCR, and its TCRdb copy is limited to in-frame clones, with some not included. That table supplies the V and J calls and clone size; D and trimming were determined from the DNA. The table shows roughly 2.2 million clones, with 93% occurring only once. Germline loops: CDR1 MDHEN, CDR2 SYDVKM. V lost 7 bases, J lost 8 bases, and 8 bases stayed unmatched. The CDR3 consists of 13 residues. The V gene is TRBV28, the J gene TRBJ1-2; 9 nucleotides match TRBD1. The receptor comes from a man between 18 and 35 years old in good health. Some clones in this sample may be carry-over from other donors' samples. Sequencing used naive CD4+ T cells from PBMCs. The subset here: CD45RA+ positively selected. In DNA, the CDR3 is TGTGCCAGCACCGGGGACAGGGCATACGGCTACACCTTC. Residues: CASTGDRAYGYTF.